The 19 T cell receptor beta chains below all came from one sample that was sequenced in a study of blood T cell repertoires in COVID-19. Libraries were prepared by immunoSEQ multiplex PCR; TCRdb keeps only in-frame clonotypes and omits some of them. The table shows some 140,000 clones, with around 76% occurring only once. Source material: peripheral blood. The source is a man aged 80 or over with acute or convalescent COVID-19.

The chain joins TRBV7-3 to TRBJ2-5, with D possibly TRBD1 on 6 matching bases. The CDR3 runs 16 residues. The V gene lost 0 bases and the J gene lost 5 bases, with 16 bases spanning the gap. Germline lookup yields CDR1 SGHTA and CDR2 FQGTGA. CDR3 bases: TGTGCCAGCAGCTTAACAGGGGGTGAAGGCCGGGAGACCCAGTACTTC. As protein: CASSLTGGEGRETQYF.

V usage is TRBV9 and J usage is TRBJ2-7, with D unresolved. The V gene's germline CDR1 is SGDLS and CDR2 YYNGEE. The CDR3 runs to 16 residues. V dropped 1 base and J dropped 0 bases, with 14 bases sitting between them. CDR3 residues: CASSVSPSRSSYEQYF. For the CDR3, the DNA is TGTGCCAGCAGCGTAAGCCCGAGTCGTAGCTCCTACGAGCAGTACTTC.

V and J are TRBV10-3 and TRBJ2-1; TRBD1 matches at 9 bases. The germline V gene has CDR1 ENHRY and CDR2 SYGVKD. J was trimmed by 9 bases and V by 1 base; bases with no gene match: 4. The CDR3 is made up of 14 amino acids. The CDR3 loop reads CAISEFTGGGEQFF. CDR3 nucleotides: TGTGCCATCAGTGAGTTTACAGGGGGCGGTGAGCAGTTCTTC.

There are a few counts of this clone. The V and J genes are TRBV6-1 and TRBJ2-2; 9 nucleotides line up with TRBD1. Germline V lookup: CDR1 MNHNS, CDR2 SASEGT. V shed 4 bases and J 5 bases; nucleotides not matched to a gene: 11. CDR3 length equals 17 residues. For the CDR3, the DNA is TGTGCCAGCAGTGTGAGGCCGGGACAGGGTTTGACCGGGGAGCTGTTTTTT. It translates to CASSVRPGQGLTGELFF.

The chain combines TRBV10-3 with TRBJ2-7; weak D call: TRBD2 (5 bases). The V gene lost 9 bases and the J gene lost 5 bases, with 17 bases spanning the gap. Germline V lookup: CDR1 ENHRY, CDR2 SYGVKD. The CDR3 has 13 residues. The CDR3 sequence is CAIRPGLHDEQYF. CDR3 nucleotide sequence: TGTGCCATACGACCTGGACTCCACGACGAGCAGTACTTC.

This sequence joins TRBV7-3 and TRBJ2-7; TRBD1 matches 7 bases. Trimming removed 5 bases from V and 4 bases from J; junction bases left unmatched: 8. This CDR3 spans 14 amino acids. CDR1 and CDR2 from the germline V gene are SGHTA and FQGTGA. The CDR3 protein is CASSLGTAPYEQYF. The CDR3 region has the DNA TGTGCCAGCAGCCTCGGGACAGCCCCTTACGAGCAGTACTTC.

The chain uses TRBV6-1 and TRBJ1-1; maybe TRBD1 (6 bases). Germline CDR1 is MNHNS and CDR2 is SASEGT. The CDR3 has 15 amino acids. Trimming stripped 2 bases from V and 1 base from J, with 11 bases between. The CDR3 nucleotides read TGTGCCAGCAGTGAACTCTGGACAGAGAACACTGAAGCTTTCTTT. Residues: CASSELWTENTEAFF.

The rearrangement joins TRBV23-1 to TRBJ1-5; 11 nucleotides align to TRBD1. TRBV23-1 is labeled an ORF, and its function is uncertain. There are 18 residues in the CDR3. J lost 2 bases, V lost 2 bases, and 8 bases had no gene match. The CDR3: CASSQGTGGREGNQPQHF. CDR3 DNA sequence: TGCGCCAGCAGTCAAGGGACAGGGGGACGGGAAGGCAATCAGCCCCAGCATTTT.

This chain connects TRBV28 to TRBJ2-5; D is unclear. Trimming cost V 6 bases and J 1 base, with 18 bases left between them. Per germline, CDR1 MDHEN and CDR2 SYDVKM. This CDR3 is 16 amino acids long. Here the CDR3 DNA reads TGTGCCAGCAGCCTTATCCCTACAGCATTCCAAGAGACCCAGTACTTC. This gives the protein CASSLIPTAFQETQYF.

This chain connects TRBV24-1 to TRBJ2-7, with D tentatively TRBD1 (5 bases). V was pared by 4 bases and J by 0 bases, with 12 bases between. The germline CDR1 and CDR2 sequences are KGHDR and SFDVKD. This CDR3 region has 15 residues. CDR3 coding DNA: TGTGCCACCAGTGACCCTTTAAGGGGCTCCTACGAGCAGTACTTC. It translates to CATSDPLRGSYEQYF.

CDR3 residues: CASAKAGGQGAGANVLTF. DNA of the CDR3: TGTGCCAGCGCGAAGGCCGGAGGTCAGGGGGCCGGGGCCAACGTCCTGACTTTC. This chain links TRBV2 with TRBJ2-6; 8 bases are a match to TRBD1. There are 18 residues in the CDR3. Per the germline V gene, CDR1 is SNHLY and CDR2 is FYNNEI. V gave up 8 bases and J gave up 4 bases; unmatched junction bases: 16.

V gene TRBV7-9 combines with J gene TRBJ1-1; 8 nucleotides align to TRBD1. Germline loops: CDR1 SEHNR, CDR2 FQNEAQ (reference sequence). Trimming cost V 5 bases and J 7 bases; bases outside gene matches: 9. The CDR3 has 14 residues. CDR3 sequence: CASSPRTGTGEAFF. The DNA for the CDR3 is TGTGCCAGCAGCCCGCGGACAGGGACAGGTGAAGCTTTCTTT. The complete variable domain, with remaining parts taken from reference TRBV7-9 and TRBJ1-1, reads DTGVSQNPRHKITKRGQNVTFRCDPISEHNRLYWYRQTLGQGPEFLTYFQNEAQLEKSRLLSDRFSAERPKGSFSTLEIQRTEQGDSAMYLCASSPRTGTGEAFFGQGTRLTVV.

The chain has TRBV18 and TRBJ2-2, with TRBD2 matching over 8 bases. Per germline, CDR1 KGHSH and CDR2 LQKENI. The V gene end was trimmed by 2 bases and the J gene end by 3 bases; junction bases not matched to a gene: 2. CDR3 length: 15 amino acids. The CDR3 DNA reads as TGTGCCAGCTCACCAATAGCGGGGTACACCGGGGAGCTGTTTTTT. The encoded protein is CASSPIAGYTGELFF.

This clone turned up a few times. This chain's CDR3 is CASSITGGLGTQYF. DNA of the CDR3: TGTGCCAGTAGTATTACGGGGGGGCTGGGGACCCAGTACTTC. The chain employs TRBV19 and TRBJ2-5, with 8 bases identical to TRBD2. The CDR3 spans 14 residues. After removal of 3 bases from V and 7 bases from J, the junction contained 7 bases not matched to a gene. Germline assignment: CDR1 LNHDA and CDR2 SQIVND (reference sequence).

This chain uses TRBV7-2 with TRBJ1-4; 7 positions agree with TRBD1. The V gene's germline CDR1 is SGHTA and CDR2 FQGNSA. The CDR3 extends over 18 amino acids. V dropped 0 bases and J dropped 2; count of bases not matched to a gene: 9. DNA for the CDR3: TGTGCCAGCAGCTTAGCGCCTACAGGGGTTGGGACTAATGAAAAACTGTTTTTT. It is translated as CASSLAPTGVGTNEKLFF.

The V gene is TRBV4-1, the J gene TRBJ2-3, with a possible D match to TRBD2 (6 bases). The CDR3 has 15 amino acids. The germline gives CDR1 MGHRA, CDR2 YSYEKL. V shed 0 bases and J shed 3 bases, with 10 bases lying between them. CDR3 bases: TGCGCCAGCAGCCAAGATCCGGGAGCGACAGATACGCAGTATTTT. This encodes CASSQDPGATDTQYF.

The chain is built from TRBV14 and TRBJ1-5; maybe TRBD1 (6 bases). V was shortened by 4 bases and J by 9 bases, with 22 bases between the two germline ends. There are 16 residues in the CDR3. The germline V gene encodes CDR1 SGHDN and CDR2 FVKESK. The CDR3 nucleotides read TGTGCCAGCAGCCCGGGGAGGGGGACATCGTCTCGGCCCCAGCATTTT. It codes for CASSPGRGTSSRPQHF.

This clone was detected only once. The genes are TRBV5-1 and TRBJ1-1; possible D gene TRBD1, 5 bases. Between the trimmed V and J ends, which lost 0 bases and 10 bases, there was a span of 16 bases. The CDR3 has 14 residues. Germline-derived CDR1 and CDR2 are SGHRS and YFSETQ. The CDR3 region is CASSLAPEYRLAFF. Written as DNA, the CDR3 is TGCGCCAGCAGCTTGGCTCCCGAGTACAGGTTAGCTTTCTTT.

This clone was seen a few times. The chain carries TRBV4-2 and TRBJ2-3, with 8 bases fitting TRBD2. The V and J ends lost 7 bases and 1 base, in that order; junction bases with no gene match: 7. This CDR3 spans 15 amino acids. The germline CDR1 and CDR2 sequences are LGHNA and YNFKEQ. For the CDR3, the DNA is TGTGCCAGCAACCCCGATAGCGGGGGCACAGATACGCAGTATTTT. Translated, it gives CASNPDSGGTDTQYF.